The rows below give T cell receptor beta chains drawn from one sample of a study of graft-versus-host responses after intestinal transplantation. Their specific antigens are unknown. Clones were read by immunoSEQ multiplex PCR, and TCRdb kept only the in-frame ones, dropping some. The table has 75,000 to 90,000 clones, less than 90% seen once. The sample here was unstimulated CD4+ T cells sorted from spleen or lymph node cells, taken before intestinal transplant. Every receptor here comes from a human donor who received an intestinal transplant. Each CDR3 is given with its conserved first and last residue. A D gene is named only where the DNA matches it firmly. For some rows the clone size is stated as once, few or many, or as a class when expanded; others skip it.

v_gene: TRBV9; d_gene: .; abundance: few; j_gene: TRBJ2-2; CDR3nt: TGTGCCAGCAGCGGGGGAGTGATATTAACCGGGGAGCTGTTTTTT; CDR3aa: CASSGGVILTGELFF
v_gene: TRBV9; d_gene: .; abundance: .; j_gene: TRBJ1-1; CDR3nt: TGTGCCAGCAGCCAGGGTCTAAACACTGAAGCTTTCTTT; CDR3aa: CASSQGLNTEAFF
v_gene: TRBV15; d_gene: .; abundance: .; j_gene: TRBJ1-6; CDR3nt: TGTGCCACCAGCAGACAGGGGAGTTCACCCCTCCACTTT; CDR3aa: CATSRQGSSPLHF
v_gene: TRBV10-2; d_gene: .; abundance: few; j_gene: TRBJ2-7; CDR3nt: TGCGCCAGCAGTGAGTTGGTTCCAGACGAGCAGTACTTC; CDR3aa: CASSELVPDEQYF
v_gene: TRBV28; d_gene: .; abundance: .; j_gene: TRBJ1-5; CDR3nt: TGTGCCAGCAGTTTTGGACAGCTCAATCAGCCCCAGCATTTT; CDR3aa: CASSFGQLNQPQHF
v_gene: TRBV7-9; d_gene: TRBD1; abundance: .; j_gene: TRBJ2-7; CDR3nt: TGTGCCAGCAGCTTAGTGGGGACAGGCCTCTCCTACGAGCAGTACTTC; CDR3aa: CASSLVGTGLSYEQYF
v_gene: TRBV15; d_gene: .; abundance: .; j_gene: TRBJ2-5; CDR3nt: TGTGCCACCAGCAGCAGGGTTTTTGAGACCCAGTACTTC; CDR3aa: CATSSRVFETQYF
v_gene: TRBV15; d_gene: .; abundance: once; j_gene: TRBJ1-5; CDR3nt: TGTGCCACCAGCAGATACAGTAGCAATCAGCCCCAGCATTTT; CDR3aa: CATSRYSSNQPQHF
v_gene: TRBV11-2; d_gene: .; abundance: .; j_gene: TRBJ1-2; CDR3nt: TGTGCCAGCAGCTTAGATCGTCGCAGTAATGGCTACACCTTC; CDR3aa: CASSLDRRSNGYTF
v_gene: TRBV10-3; d_gene: TRBD2; abundance: .; j_gene: TRBJ2-2; CDR3nt: TGTGCCATCAGTGAGCCGGGACTAGCGGGAGGTTCGAACACCGGGGAGCTGTTTTTT; CDR3aa: CAISEPGLAGGSNTGELFF
v_gene: TRBV5-6; d_gene: .; abundance: .; j_gene: TRBJ2-7; CDR3nt: TGTGCCAGCAGCCCCCGTTTGAGGGTAGGATACGAGCAGTACTTC; CDR3aa: CASSPRLRVGYEQYF
v_gene: TRBV27; d_gene: .; abundance: .; j_gene: TRBJ2-7; CDR3nt: TGTGCCAGCAGTTTAGAAAGTAGCGGAGCCTACGAGCAGTACTTC; CDR3aa: CASSLESSGAYEQYF
v_gene: TRBV6-5; d_gene: .; abundance: .; j_gene: TRBJ2-2; CDR3nt: TGTGCCAGCAGTTTGGGACAGAACACCGGGGAGCTGTTTTTT; CDR3aa: CASSLGQNTGELFF
v_gene: TRBV6-6; d_gene: .; abundance: .; j_gene: TRBJ1-1; CDR3nt: TGTGCCAGCAGTTTGACAGGGAACACTGAAGCTTTCTTT; CDR3aa: CASSLTGNTEAFF
v_gene: TRBV9; d_gene: TRBD2; abundance: .; j_gene: TRBJ2-1; CDR3nt: TGTGCCAGCAGCCCCCGGGGGACTAGCCCGCGTAGAGAGCAGTTCTTC; CDR3aa: CASSPRGTSPRREQFF
v_gene: TRBV6-6; d_gene: .; abundance: .; j_gene: TRBJ1-1; CDR3nt: TGTGCCAGCATTCTCAGGGGCCAGAACACTGAAGCTTTCTTT; CDR3aa: CASILRGQNTEAFF
v_gene: TRBV7-9; d_gene: TRBD1; abundance: few; j_gene: TRBJ1-4; CDR3nt: TGTGCCAGCAGCAAGTATGCCGGGACAGGGGGAGAAAAACTGTTTTTT; CDR3aa: CASSKYAGTGGEKLFF
v_gene: TRBV5-1; d_gene: .; abundance: .; j_gene: TRBJ1-1; CDR3nt: TGCGCCAGCAGCTTGGAACCGGGACATATGAACACTGAAGCTTTCTTT; CDR3aa: CASSLEPGHMNTEAFF
v_gene: TRBV5-1; d_gene: .; abundance: .; j_gene: TRBJ2-7; CDR3nt: TGCGCCAGCAGCTTGGCCGAGGGTTACGAGCAGTACTTC; CDR3aa: CASSLAEGYEQYF
v_gene: TRBV5-4; d_gene: TRBD1; abundance: .; j_gene: TRBJ2-7; CDR3nt: TGTGCCAGCAGCTGGGACAGGAATCGGGAGCAGTACTTC; CDR3aa: CASSWDRNREQYF
v_gene: TRBV7-8; d_gene: .; abundance: .; j_gene: TRBJ2-7; CDR3nt: TGTGCCAGCAGCTTAGCTCTAGGGGGGGACTACGAGCAGTACTTC; CDR3aa: CASSLALGGDYEQYF
v_gene: TRBV19; d_gene: .; abundance: once; j_gene: TRBJ2-1; CDR3nt: TGTGCCAGTAGTGCCGACACCGGGATAAATGAGCAGTTCTTC; CDR3aa: CASSADTGINEQFF